The clone carrying this TCR beta chain was counted a single time. This sample is part of a study of blood T cell repertoires in COVID-19. Study-level background: Samples of COVID-19 (acute and convalescent) were obtained from the United States, Italy and Spain.

The germline V gene has CDR1 SGHRS and CDR2 YFSETQ. This CDR3 comprises 15 residues. Losses at the gene ends were 4 bases for V and 5 bases for J; bases not matched to a gene: 9. Original processing methods: The authors estimated nucleated cell counts from reference gene primer amplification. Sequenced by immunoSEQ multiplex PCR; TCRdb stores in-frame clones only, minus some. That table supplies the V and J calls and clone size; D and trimming were determined from the DNA. Found here are 250,000 to 300,000 clones, under 90% of them singletons; the top ten hold 15%. Everyone who took part was 18 to 89 years old, and they came from about two dozen US areas. Categorization into cohorts depended on clinical history that participants reported.

Sequenced input: PBMCs or T cells enriched from blood (not recorded which). The receptor was isolated from a man younger than 30 who had recovered from COVID-19. The chain links TRBV5-1 to TRBJ2-3; TRBD1 aligns across 8 bases. This chain's CDR3 is CASSGGQGQGDTQYF. The CDR3 coding sequence is TGCGCCAGCAGCGGTGGACAGGGCCAAGGAGATACGCAGTATTTT. Using reference TRBV5-1 and TRBJ2-3 for the parts outside the CDR3, the full variable domain is KAGVTQTPRYLIKTRGQQVTLSCSPISGHRSVSWYQQTPGQGLQFLFEYFSETQRNKGNFPGRFSGRQFSNSRSEMNVSTLELGDSALYLCASSGGQGQGDTQYFGPGTRLTVL.